The clone carrying this T cell receptor beta chain was recorded a few times. These data are taken from a study of blood T cell repertoires in COVID-19. Overall study context: T cells, B-cell-depleted T cells, or PBMCs supplied cDNA or gDNA.

Per the original methods: Amplifying reference gene primers gave estimates of nucleated cell counts. Generated by immunoSEQ multiplex PCR, the TCRdb table keeps only in-frame clones and is missing some. That table is the source of V, J and clone size, and D and trimming were worked out from the DNA. This table holds about 440,000 clones, roughly 87% found once. Researchers sorted participants into cohorts using their self-reported clinical history. The germline V gene has CDR1 LNHDA and CDR2 SQIVND (reference sequence). V dropped 5 bases and J dropped 4; count of bases not matched to a gene: 14. The CDR3 has 18 residues.

This receptor was identified in a woman in her late teens or twenties with acute COVID-19. Sequenced input: PBMCs or T cells enriched from blood (not recorded which). V gene TRBV19 combines with J gene TRBJ2-1; 10 positions agree with TRBD2. CDR3 sequence reads: CASSFSGRQLFIYNEQFF. The CDR3 bases are TGTGCCAGTAGTTTTAGCGGGAGGCAACTCTTCATATACAATGAGCAGTTCTTC.